Listed here is a single T cell receptor (beta chain). As yet, its antigen is unknown. The sample comes from a study of blood T cells in healthy people across ages. Study context: Per every two T cells, about one barcoded beta molecule was captured by template switching.

The CDR3 has 12 amino acids. Germline V gene sequence: CDR1 SGDLS, CDR2 YYNGEE. The ends were cut back, 3 bases at V and 8 bases at J, with 11 bases in the middle. Study outcomes and limitations: Older individuals had lower TCR beta diversity per million T cells (the decline was roughly linear). PBMCs were not sorted, which prevented a conclusive comparison of naive versus antigen-experienced cells.

The study recruited healthy Caucasian donors from Russia who were aged about 6 to 100. For the second PCR, which ran for roughly 6 to 12 cycles, a sample-barcoded 5' primer and a J-beta primer mix were used. MiXCR was run by TCRdb on the 5' RACE reads, yielding one entry per CDR3 protein. This sample carries 1,500,000 or so distinct CDR3 sequences, approximately 63% of them seen once, and the ten largest clones take 5% to 7%. The clonotype comes from a man between 18 and 35 years old in good health. The chain employs TRBV9 and TRBJ1-2; D not certain. Sequencing was done on a sample of blood. CDR3 sequence reads: CASSADLEGYTF. CDR3 DNA: TGTGCCAGCAGCGCTGACCTGGAGGGCTACACCTTC.